This TCR beta chain is from a study of T cell clonality in common variable immunodeficiency. A remark on this clone: The CDR3 extends 3 residues past the end of the read, so its final part is completed from the germline J gene.

The CDR3 covers 13 residues. CDR1 and CDR2 from the germline V gene are MNHEY and SVGEGT. Trimming took 6 bases from V and 0 from J, leaving 8 bases between them. CVID and control samples used equivalent genomic DNA input. Assay: immunoSEQ multiplex PCR; the TCRdb copy retains only in-frame clones and omits some. This sample shows 40,000 to 65,000 clones and no singletons; roughly 1.8% rests with the ten largest. The chain joins TRBV6-2 or TRBV6-3 to TRBJ1-1; D not certain. Sequenced input: peripheral blood mononuclear cells. This sequence was found in a person aged 18 to 75 in good health. The CDR3 loop reads CASRVDMNTEAFF. The CDR3 DNA, read in part, is TGTGCCAGCAGGGTAGACATGAACACTGAA.